This T cell receptor beta chain is drawn from a study of shared clonotypes between healthy human individuals. TCRdb keeps only in-frame clones here, not all; method: immunoSEQ multiplex PCR. The sample includes about 490,000 clones, about 82% seen only once; the top ten take over 10%. This clone turned up a few times. Germline values: CDR1 MNHNY, CDR2 SVGAGI (reference sequence). Trimming pared 0 bases from V and 5 bases from J, leaving 13 bases between. There are 15 residues in the CDR3. The J gene is TRBJ1-1, the V gene TRBV6-6, with no clear D. Specimen: PBMCs. This receptor was identified in a woman aged 40 to 50 in good health. Some clones in this sample may be carry-over from other donors' samples. CDR3 amino acids: CASSYSDDRATEAFF. In DNA, the CDR3 is TGTGCCAGCAGTTACTCAGACGACCGAGCAACTGAAGCTTTCTTT.